Listed here are 15 T cell receptor beta chains from one sample, sequenced in a study of regulatory T cells in long-lasting Graves disease. Investigators prepared the TCR beta libraries by applying iRepertoire HTBI primers and Arm-PCR of CDR3 regions. TCRdb itself ran the multiplex PCR reads through MiXCR, one entry per CDR3 protein. The table lists around 470,000 distinct CDR3 sequences, 14% of them singletons, with roughly 18% in the top ten. The time point was: newly diagnosed GD, antithyroid drugs for less than 3 months. PBMC RNA served as the TCR library source. This same sample was also taken into another study, of T cells in Graves' hyperthyroidism and ophthalmopathy.

This material consisted of peripheral blood mononuclear cells (PBMCs), taken at new diagnosis, from a patient treated with antithyroid drugs. These receptors all stem from a woman in her forties or fifties with Graves disease.

This clonotype was observed at least ten times. The V gene is TRBV6-9, the J gene TRBJ2-1; 8 bases map to TRBD2. This CDR3 is 15 amino acids long. Germline values: CDR1 MNHGY, CDR2 SVAAGI. J was trimmed by 9 bases and V by 4 bases; bases with no gene match: 11. The CDR3 is CASSSMTGGLSEQFF. The CDR3 region has the DNA TGTGCCAGCAGTTCGATGACGGGAGGGCTTAGTGAGCAGTTCTTC.

There are many counts of this clonotype. The rearrangement links TRBV6-2 or TRBV6-3 to TRBJ1-2, with TRBD1 matching 7 bases. V was pared by 4 bases and J by 6 bases, with 8 bases of the junction left unmatched. The CDR3 extends over 14 amino acids. Germline CDR1 and CDR2: MNHEY and SVGEGT. The CDR3 DNA reads as TGTGCCAGCAGTTTACAGGGGCCCGATAATGGCTACACCTTC. Translated, it gives CASSLQGPDNGYTF.

There are many counts of this clonotype. The chain carries TRBV28 and TRBJ2-4; 9 bases are a match to TRBD1. Germline V gene lookup returns CDR1 MDHEN and CDR2 SYDVKM. CDR3 length: 16 amino acids. V shed 7 bases and J 8 bases; nucleotides not matched to a gene: 15. The CDR3 is CASTPRTGERGYIQYF. As DNA, the CDR3 is TGTGCCAGCACCCCTCGGACAGGGGAAAGGGGATACATTCAGTACTTC.

The chain carries TRBV10-3 and TRBJ2-5; 12 bases are shared with TRBD2. Looked up from germline, CDR1 is ENHRY and CDR2 is SYGVKD. This CDR3 is 16 amino acids long. Losses at the gene ends were 4 bases for V and 1 base for J; bases not matched to a gene: 4. CDR3 loop: CAISVSSGRAQETQYF. The CDR3 bases are TGTGCCATCAGTGTATCTAGCGGGAGGGCCCAAGAGACCCAGTACTTC.

For this clonotype: One end of the junction fails to match germline, which may point to a read error. The gene calls are TRBV6-2 or TRBV6-3 and TRBJ2-1; the D is unclear. This CDR3 has 17 residues. Germline V gene sequence: CDR1 MNHEY, CDR2 SVGEGT. This chain's CDR3 is CASRLFDGPPSYNVQFF. The CDR3 nucleotides are TGTGCCAGCAGGCTCTTTGACGGACCTCCCTCCTACAATGTGCAGTTCTTC.

The chain uses TRBV9 and TRBJ2-7; tentatively, D is TRBD2 (5 bases). Germline loops: CDR1 SGDLS, CDR2 YYNGEE. The V gene lost 2 bases and the J gene lost 5 bases, with 11 bases spanning the gap. The CDR3 totals 13 residues. CDR3: CASSVGIGDEQYF. CDR3 DNA: TGTGCCAGCAGCGTCGGGATCGGCGACGAGCAGTACTTC.

The chain is built from TRBV28 and TRBJ1-6, with unresolved D. The germline V and J ends were trimmed by 6 bases and 7 bases, with 22 bases remaining between them. Germline loops: CDR1 MDHEN, CDR2 SYDVKM. The CDR3 extends over 17 amino acids. CDR3 nucleotides: TGTGCCAGCAGCCCGAGAAGGGCGAGCAGGCCAAATTCACCCCTCCACTTT. Translating gives CASSPRRASRPNSPLHF.

This clonotype was seen a few times. DNA of the CDR3: TGCGCCAGCAGCTTGGGAGGCGGCTCCGGAGAGACCCAGTACTTC. This codes for CASSLGGGSGETQYF. The chain links TRBV5-1 to TRBJ2-5; no firm D call. V was cut by 0 bases and J by 4 bases, with 13 bases left in between. CDR3 size: 15 residues. In germline, CDR1 is SGHRS, CDR2 YFSETQ.

Ten or more counts support this clonotype. This rearrangement joins TRBV28 to TRBJ1-2; TRBD1 aligns across 9 bases. CDR3 size: 14 residues. Trimming removed 1 base from V and 6 bases from J; junction bases left unmatched: 3. Germline CDR1 and CDR2: MDHEN and SYDVKM. The CDR3 DNA sequence: TGTGCCAGCAGTTTATTTACAGGGGGCGATGGCTACACCTTC. It translates to CASSLFTGGDGYTF.

This clonotype was seen many times. The chain carries TRBV11-2 and TRBJ2-7; 15 bases align to TRBD2. J was trimmed by 7 bases and V by 5 bases; bases with no gene match: 9. The CDR3 runs 16 residues. Per germline, CDR1 SGHAT and CDR2 FQNNGV. In DNA, the CDR3 is TGTGCCAGCAGCCCGACCGGACTAGCGGGGGGGGCGGAGCAGTACTTC. The encoded protein is CASSPTGLAGGAEQYF.

Written as DNA, the CDR3 is TGCGCCAGCAGCTCAGGACCTAGTTCCCAAGAGACCCAGTACTTC. It codes for CASSSGPSSQETQYF. V and J are TRBV4-1 and TRBJ2-5; D unresolved. This CDR3 is built from 15 residues. The germline gives CDR1 MGHRA, CDR2 YSYEKL. The germline V and J ends were trimmed by 5 bases and 1 base, with 14 bases remaining between them.

The rearrangement joins TRBV5-1 to TRBJ2-5, with D perhaps TRBD1 or TRBD2 (5 bases each). Per the germline V gene, CDR1 is SGHRS and CDR2 is YFSETQ. The CDR3 loop spans 16 amino acids. The V and J ends lost 2 bases and 2 bases respectively, with 16 bases between them. CDR3 protein: CASSFDRGGGQETQYF. DNA for the CDR3: TGCGCCAGCAGCTTCGACAGAGGTGGGGGACAAGAGACCCAGTACTTC.

The chain carries TRBV13 and TRBJ2-2; tentative D call: TRBD2 (5 bases). The CDR3 loop spans 15 amino acids. The V gene's germline CDR1 is PRHDT and CDR2 FYEKMQ (reference sequence). V was pared by 1 base and J by 1 base, with 7 bases between. The CDR3 spells CASSLAGRNTGELFF. The CDR3 coding sequence is TGTGCCAGCAGCTTAGCGGGAAGGAACACCGGGGAGCTGTTTTTT.

The J gene is TRBJ1-3, the V gene TRBV9; 7 bases line up with TRBD1. Germline CDR1 SGDLS, CDR2 YYNGEE. After removal of 4 bases from V and 0 bases from J, the junction contained 16 bases not matched to a gene. This CDR3 contains 19 residues. The CDR3 spells CASSTDKGAIRSSGNTIYF. In nucleotides, the CDR3 is TGTGCCAGCAGCACTGACAAGGGGGCGATACGAAGCTCTGGAAACACCATATATTTT.

In this sample, this clonotype turned up many times. The V call is TRBV20-1, the J call TRBJ2-1; no clear D. The germline V gene has CDR1 DFQATT and CDR2 SNEGSKA (reference sequence). V was clipped by 3 bases and J by 7 bases, with 13 bases between them. The length of the CDR3 is 13 residues. The CDR3 DNA follows: TGCAGTGCTAGGGAGTTCCATGAGAATGAGCAGTTCTTC. It is translated as CSAREFHENEQFF.